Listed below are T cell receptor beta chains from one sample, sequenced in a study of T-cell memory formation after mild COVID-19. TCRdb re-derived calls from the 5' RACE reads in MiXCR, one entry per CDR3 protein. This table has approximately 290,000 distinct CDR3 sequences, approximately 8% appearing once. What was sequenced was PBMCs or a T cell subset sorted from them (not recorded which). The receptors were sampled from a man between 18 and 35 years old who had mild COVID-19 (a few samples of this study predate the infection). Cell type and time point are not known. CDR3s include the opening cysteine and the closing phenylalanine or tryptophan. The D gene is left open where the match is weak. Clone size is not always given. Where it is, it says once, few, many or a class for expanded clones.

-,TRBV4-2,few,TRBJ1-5,TGTGCCAGCAGCCAAGATCGGATAGGGAGCAATCAGCCCCAGCATTTT,CASSQDRIGSNQPQHF
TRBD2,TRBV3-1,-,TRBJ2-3,TGTGCCAGCAGCCAAGAACACGCGGGGGGGTCGACAGATACGCAGTATTTT,CASSQEHAGGSTDTQYF
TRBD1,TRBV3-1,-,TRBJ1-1,TGTGCCAGCAGCGCCGGGACAGGGGGACCGAGCCGGACTGAAGCTTTCTTT,CASSAGTGGPSRTEAFF
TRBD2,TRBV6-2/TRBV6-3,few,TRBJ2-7,TGTGCCAGCAGTTACCGGACTAGCGGGGGGTCCTACTCCTACGAGCAGTACTTC,CASSYRTSGGSYSYEQYF
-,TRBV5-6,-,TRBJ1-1,TGTGCCAGCAGCTCCTATGCGCGCACTTTCTTT,CASSSYARTFF
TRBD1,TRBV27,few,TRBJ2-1,TGTGCCAGCAGTCCTGGGACAGGGGCTCTCCATGAGCAGTTCTTC,CASSPGTGALHEQFF
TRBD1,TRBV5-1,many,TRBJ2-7,TGCGCCAGCAGCACCGGACAGGGCGGTGGCTACGAGCAGTACTTC,CASSTGQGGGYEQYF
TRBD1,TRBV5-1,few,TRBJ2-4,TGCGCCAGCAGCCAAAGACAGGGGGCTGGGAAAAACATTCAGTACTTC,CASSQRQGAGKNIQYF
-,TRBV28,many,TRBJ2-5,TGTGCCAGCAGTTTACCCCTGGCAGGAGAGACCCAGTACTTC,CASSLPLAGETQYF
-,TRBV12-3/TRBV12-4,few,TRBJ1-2,TGTGCCAGCAGTTTAGGCCGGGGAGGGTCTGGCTACACCTTC,CASSLGRGGSGYTF
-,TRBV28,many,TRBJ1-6,TGTGCCAGCAAGAACCCTACCCCAAAAAATTCACCCCTCCACTTT,CASKNPTPKNSPLHF
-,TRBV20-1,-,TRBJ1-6,TGCAGTGCTAGGGGGCAGGAAGACTCACCCCTCCACTTT,CSARGQEDSPLHF
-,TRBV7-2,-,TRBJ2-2,TGTGCCAGCAGGTCGCCCGGGGAGCTGTTTTTT,CASRSPGELFF
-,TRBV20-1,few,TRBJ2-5,TGCAGTGCTAGAGATAGCCCAGGTCAAGAGACCCAGTACTTC,CSARDSPGQETQYF
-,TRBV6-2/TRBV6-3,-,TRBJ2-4,TGTGCCAGCAGTTACTGGGCTAGAATGTCTCCCATTCAGTACTTC,CASSYWARMSPIQYF
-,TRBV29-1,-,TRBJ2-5,TGCAGCGGCCATGGACAACTCCAAGAGACCCAGTACTTC,CSGHGQLQETQYF
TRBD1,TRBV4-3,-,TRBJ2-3,TGCGCCAGCAGCCAAGATCGAGAGACAGGGACAGATACGCAGTATTTT,CASSQDRETGTDTQYF
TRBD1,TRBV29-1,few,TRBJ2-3,TGCAGCGTTGAAGAAAGGGGGCTGAGGGATACGCAGTATTTT,CSVEERGLRDTQYF
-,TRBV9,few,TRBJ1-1,TGTGCCAGCAGCAAGGACAGCCTGAACACTGAAGCTTTCTTT,CASSKDSLNTEAFF
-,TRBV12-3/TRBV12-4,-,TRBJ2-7,TGTGCCAGCAGTTCCCGACCTCGCGACTCGGAGCGCTACGAGCAGTACTTC,CASSSRPRDSERYEQYF
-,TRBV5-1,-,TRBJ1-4,TGCGCCAGCAGCCCTCATCAGGGAAGTGAAGAAAAACTGTTTTTT,CASSPHQGSEEKLFF
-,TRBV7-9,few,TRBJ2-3,TGTGCCAGCAGCTCCCATCGACCAGATACGCAGTATTTT,CASSSHRPDTQYF
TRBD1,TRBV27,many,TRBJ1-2,TGTGCCAGCAGTACCCGACAGGGGTCCTTTGGCTACACCTTC,CASSTRQGSFGYTF
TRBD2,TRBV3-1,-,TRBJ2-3,TGTGCCAGCAGCCAGTCGGGGGGATACACAGATACGCAGTATTTT,CASSQSGGYTDTQYF
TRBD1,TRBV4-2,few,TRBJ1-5,TGTGCCAGCAGGCAGGGGGGGCAGAGCAATCAGCCCCAGCATTTT,CASRQGGQSNQPQHF
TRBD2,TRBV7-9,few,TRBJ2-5,TGTGCCAGCAGCACCAGGCCTTTAGGCGGGGAGGGCAAGGAGACCCAGTACTTC,CASSTRPLGGEGKETQYF
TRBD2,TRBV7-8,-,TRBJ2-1,TGTGCCAGCAGCTTAATGCGGGGACTAGCACATGAGCAGTTCTTC,CASSLMRGLAHEQFF
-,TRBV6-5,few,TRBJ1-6,TGTGCCAGCAGTTCTTTGGTGGGAGCGGCGTCACCCCTCCACTTT,CASSSLVGAASPLHF
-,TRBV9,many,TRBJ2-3,TGTGCCAGCAGCGTGAAAGGACCGGTGGATACGCAGTATTTT,CASSVKGPVDTQYF
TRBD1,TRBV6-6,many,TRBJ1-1,TGTGCCAGCAGTCCCCCGACAGGGGATGGGAACACTGAAGCTTTCTTT,CASSPPTGDGNTEAFF
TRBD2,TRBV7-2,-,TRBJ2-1,TGTGCCAGCAGCTTAGTTGCAAGCGGGGGGCCCTATGAGCAGTTCTTC,CASSLVASGGPYEQFF
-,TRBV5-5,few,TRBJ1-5,TGTGCCAGCAGTCTGGCGGCCGGGTACGGGCAGCCCCAGCATTTT,CASSLAAGYGQPQHF
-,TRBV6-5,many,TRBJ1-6,TGTGCCAGCAGTTACTCGAGACAGAATTCACCCCTCCACTTT,CASSYSRQNSPLHF
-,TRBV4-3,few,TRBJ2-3,TGCGCCAGCAGCCAAGCCCCTGGGACCGATACGCAGTATTTT,CASSQAPGTDTQYF
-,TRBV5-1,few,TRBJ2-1,TGCGCCAGCAGAGGAAAGTTCTTC,CASRGKFF